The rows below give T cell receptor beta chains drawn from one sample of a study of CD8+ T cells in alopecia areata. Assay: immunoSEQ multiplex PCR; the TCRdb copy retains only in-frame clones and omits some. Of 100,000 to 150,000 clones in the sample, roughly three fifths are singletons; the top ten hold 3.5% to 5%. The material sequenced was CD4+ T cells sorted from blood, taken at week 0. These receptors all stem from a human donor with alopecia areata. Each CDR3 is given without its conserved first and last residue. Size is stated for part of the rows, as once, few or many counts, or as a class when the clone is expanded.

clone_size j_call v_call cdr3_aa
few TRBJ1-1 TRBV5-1 ASSPQTVENTEAF
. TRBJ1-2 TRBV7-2 ASSDRTWNYGYT
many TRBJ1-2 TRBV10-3 AISDGQFYGYT
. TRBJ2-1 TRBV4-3 ASSQDLLGEQF
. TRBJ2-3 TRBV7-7 ASSPGSGRTDTQY
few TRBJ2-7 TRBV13 ASSPRTGGGNEQY
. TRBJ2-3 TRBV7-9 AMRLTSTDTQY
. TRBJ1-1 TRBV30 ASLNGYRDTEAS
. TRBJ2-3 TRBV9 ASSVGPYRSGDTQY
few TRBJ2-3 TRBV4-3 ASSQDWADTQY
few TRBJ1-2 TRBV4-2 ASSQAGQGTGYT
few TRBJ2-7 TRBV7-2 ASSLGGRADEQY
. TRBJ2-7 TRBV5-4 ASSLAGSPSYEQY
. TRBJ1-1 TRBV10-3 AISEYGGNTEAF
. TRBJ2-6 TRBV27 ASSSPAASGANVLT
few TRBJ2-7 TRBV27 ASSFTLAGDVTGEQY
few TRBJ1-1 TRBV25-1 ASSESAGRGTEAF
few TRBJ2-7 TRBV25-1 ASSRPRAGVSGEQY
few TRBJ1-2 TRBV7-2 ASSPGGNRSPYGYT
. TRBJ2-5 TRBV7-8 ASSLDVGAVGTQY
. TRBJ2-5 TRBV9 ASSDGTSGSWKTQY
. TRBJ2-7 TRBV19 ASSLFTGGAYEQY
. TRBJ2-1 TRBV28 ASSPPQSGLALTQF
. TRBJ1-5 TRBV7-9 ASSSAGTGSNQPQH
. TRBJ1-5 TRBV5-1 ASSKAQGDQPQH
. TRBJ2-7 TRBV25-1 ASRMRGTGLHEQY
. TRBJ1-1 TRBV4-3 ASSQGTLTEAF
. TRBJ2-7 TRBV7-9 ASSVGTGNLEQY
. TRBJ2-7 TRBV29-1 SVGMGYEQY
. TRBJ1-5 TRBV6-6 ASKQGDLTAQH
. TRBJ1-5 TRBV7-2 ASSRQGDNQPQH
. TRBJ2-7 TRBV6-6 ASSPREVSYEQY
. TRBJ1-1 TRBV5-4 ASSLGDRKTEAF
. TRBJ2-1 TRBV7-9 ASSLVGRSYNEQF
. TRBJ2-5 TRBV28 ASGSFSGRDQETQY
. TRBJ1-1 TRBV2 ASSYQMLTEAF
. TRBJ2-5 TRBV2 ASINSGAGLQY
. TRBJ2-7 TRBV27 ASSLGDEQY
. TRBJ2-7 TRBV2 ASSDRSGPDEQY
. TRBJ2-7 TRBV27 ASRDPGQGLGEQY
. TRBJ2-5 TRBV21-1 ASSEIPGQGWETQY
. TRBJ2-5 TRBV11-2 ASSLDHQETQY
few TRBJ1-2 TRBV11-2 ASSRPAWGGYT
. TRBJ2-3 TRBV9 ASSKMRPPGDTQY
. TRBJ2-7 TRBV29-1 SVTGATTYEQY
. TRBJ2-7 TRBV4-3 ASSHHWGEGTYEQY
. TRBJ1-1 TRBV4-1 ASSLGDRESTEAF
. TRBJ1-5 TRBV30 ACSAESNQPQH
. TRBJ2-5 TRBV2 ASSGTVQETQY
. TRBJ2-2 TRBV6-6 ASSYGRNTGELF
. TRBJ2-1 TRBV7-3 ASSSRGGLNNEQF
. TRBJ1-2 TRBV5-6 ASSTRANYGYT
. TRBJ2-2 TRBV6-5 ASSKPGTSGGELF
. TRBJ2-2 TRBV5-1 ASSLRLAKNTGELF
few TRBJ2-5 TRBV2 ASSTLLVRTQY
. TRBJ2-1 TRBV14 ASSSQMVILGEQF
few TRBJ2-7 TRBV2 ASSPGLAEDEQY
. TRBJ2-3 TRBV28 ATDSQEARADTQY
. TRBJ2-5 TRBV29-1 SVSQRNQETQY